The rows below give T cell receptor beta chains drawn from one sample of a study of cytomegalovirus exposure and HLA in healthy donors. Clones were sequenced by immunoSEQ multiplex PCR, and TCRdb holds only the in-frame ones, with some missing. In the table there are 40,000 or so clones, 74% of which are singletons. Sequenced input: PBMCs. All receptors derive from a man aged 30-40 years in good health and CMV-seronegative. The CDR3 runs from the conserved cysteine through the conserved F or W. A D gene is named only where the DNA matches it firmly. Clone size is given for some rows only: seen once, a few or many times, or a class if the clone is expanded.

clone_size: -; v_call: TRBV6-1; d_call: TRBD1; cdr3_length: 14; j_call: TRBJ1-2; cdr3_aa: CASSRDRANYGYTF; cdr3_nt: TGTGCCAGCTCGCGGGACAGAGCTAACTATGGCTACACCTTC
clone_size: -; v_call: TRBV7-8; d_call: TRBD2; cdr3_length: 15; j_call: TRBJ2-3; cdr3_aa: CASSLILAATDTQYF; cdr3_nt: TGTGCCAGCAGCTTAATCCTAGCGGCCACAGATACGCAGTATTTT
clone_size: -; v_call: TRBV5-6; d_call: -; cdr3_length: 17; j_call: TRBJ2-7; cdr3_aa: CASSLPAGLAQTYEQYF; cdr3_nt: TGTGCCAGCAGCTTGCCCGCTGGGCTAGCTCAAACCTACGAGCAGTACTTC
clone_size: -; v_call: TRBV28; d_call: -; cdr3_length: 14; j_call: TRBJ1-5; cdr3_aa: CASSPTVPNQPQHF; cdr3_nt: TGTGCCAGCAGCCCGACAGTACCCAATCAGCCCCAGCATTTT
clone_size: -; v_call: TRBV29-1; d_call: TRBD2; cdr3_length: 16; j_call: TRBJ2-2; cdr3_aa: CSVQGGSDRSTGELFF; cdr3_nt: TGCAGCGTCCAGGGAGGGTCGGATAGGAGTACCGGGGAGCTGTTTTTT
clone_size: -; v_call: TRBV5-4; d_call: TRBD1; cdr3_length: 14; j_call: TRBJ1-2; cdr3_aa: CASSQQTGTYGYPF; cdr3_nt: TGTGCCAGCAGCCAACAGACAGGGACCTATGGCTACCCCTTC
clone_size: -; v_call: TRBV15; d_call: -; cdr3_length: 13; j_call: TRBJ2-5; cdr3_aa: CATRPLGLEEQYF; cdr3_nt: TGTGCCACCAGGCCACTAGGTCTTGAAGAGCAGTACTTC
clone_size: once; v_call: TRBV6-6; d_call: TRBD2; cdr3_length: 14; j_call: TRBJ2-5; cdr3_aa: CASSPGGLEKTQYF; cdr3_nt: TGTGCCAGCAGCCCCGGGGGGTTGGAGAAGACCCAGTACTTC
clone_size: -; v_call: TRBV11-1; d_call: -; cdr3_length: 14; j_call: TRBJ2-1; cdr3_aa: CASSRTGNYNEQFF; cdr3_nt: TGTGCCAGCAGCCGTACAGGGAACTACAATGAGCAGTTCTTC
clone_size: -; v_call: TRBV28; d_call: TRBD1; cdr3_length: 16; j_call: TRBJ1-3; cdr3_aa: CASSTPGQSSGNTIYF; cdr3_nt: TGTGCCAGCAGTACACCGGGACAGAGCTCTGGAAACACCATATATTTT
clone_size: -; v_call: TRBV2; d_call: TRBD1; cdr3_length: 15; j_call: TRBJ1-2; cdr3_aa: CASREYTGGDYGYTF; cdr3_nt: TGTGCCAGCAGGGAATATACAGGGGGGGACTATGGCTACACCTTC
clone_size: -; v_call: TRBV7-3; d_call: -; cdr3_length: 16; j_call: TRBJ2-1; cdr3_aa: CASSNQPGLGRGMQFF; cdr3_nt: TGTGCCAGCAGCAATCAACCAGGGTTGGGGCGGGGTATGCAGTTCTTC
clone_size: -; v_call: TRBV5-6; d_call: -; cdr3_length: 13; j_call: TRBJ1-2; cdr3_aa: CASSLVQGYGYTF; cdr3_nt: TGTGCCAGCAGCTTGGTGCAGGGCTATGGCTACACCTTC
clone_size: once; v_call: TRBV18; d_call: TRBD2; cdr3_length: 12; j_call: TRBJ2-1; cdr3_aa: CASSAGGELQFF; cdr3_nt: TGTGCCAGCTCAGCGGGGGGGGAATTGCAGTTCTTC
clone_size: -; v_call: TRBV10-2; d_call: -; cdr3_length: 15; j_call: TRBJ2-1; cdr3_aa: CASSQVEGALNEQFF; cdr3_nt: TGCGCCAGCAGCCAGGTAGAAGGGGCCCTCAATGAGCAGTTCTTC
clone_size: -; v_call: TRBV4-2; d_call: -; cdr3_length: 14; j_call: TRBJ2-2; cdr3_aa: CASSQDGATGELFF; cdr3_nt: TGTGCCAGCAGCCAAGATGGAGCAACCGGGGAGCTGTTTTTT
clone_size: few; v_call: TRBV28; d_call: -; cdr3_length: 16; j_call: TRBJ2-1; cdr3_aa: CASSSHRTSGDNEQFF; cdr3_nt: TGTGCCAGCAGTTCCCATCGGACCAGCGGAGACAATGAGCAGTTCTTC
clone_size: -; v_call: TRBV6-5; d_call: -; cdr3_length: 14; j_call: TRBJ1-1; cdr3_aa: CASSYSRGRAEAFF; cdr3_nt: TGTGCCAGCAGTTACTCTCGGGGGAGGGCTGAAGCTTTCTTT
clone_size: -; v_call: TRBV7-3; d_call: -; cdr3_length: 12; j_call: TRBJ2-1; cdr3_aa: CASSLTVNEQFF; cdr3_nt: TGTGCCAGCAGCTTGACAGTTAATGAGCAGTTCTTC
clone_size: -; v_call: TRBV28; d_call: -; cdr3_length: 15; j_call: TRBJ2-6; cdr3_aa: CASSSPRAGANVLTF; cdr3_nt: TGTGCCAGCAGTTCCCCCAGGGCGGGGGCCAACGTCCTGACTTTC
clone_size: few; v_call: TRBV6-5; d_call: -; cdr3_length: 15; j_call: TRBJ1-1; cdr3_aa: CASSYSWTDLTEAFF; cdr3_nt: TGTGCCAGCAGTTACTCCTGGACAGACCTCACTGAAGCTTTCTTT
clone_size: -; v_call: TRBV5-1; d_call: -; cdr3_length: 11; j_call: TRBJ2-1; cdr3_aa: CASSQGNEQFF; cdr3_nt: TGCGCCAGCAGCCAGGGTAATGAGCAGTTCTTC